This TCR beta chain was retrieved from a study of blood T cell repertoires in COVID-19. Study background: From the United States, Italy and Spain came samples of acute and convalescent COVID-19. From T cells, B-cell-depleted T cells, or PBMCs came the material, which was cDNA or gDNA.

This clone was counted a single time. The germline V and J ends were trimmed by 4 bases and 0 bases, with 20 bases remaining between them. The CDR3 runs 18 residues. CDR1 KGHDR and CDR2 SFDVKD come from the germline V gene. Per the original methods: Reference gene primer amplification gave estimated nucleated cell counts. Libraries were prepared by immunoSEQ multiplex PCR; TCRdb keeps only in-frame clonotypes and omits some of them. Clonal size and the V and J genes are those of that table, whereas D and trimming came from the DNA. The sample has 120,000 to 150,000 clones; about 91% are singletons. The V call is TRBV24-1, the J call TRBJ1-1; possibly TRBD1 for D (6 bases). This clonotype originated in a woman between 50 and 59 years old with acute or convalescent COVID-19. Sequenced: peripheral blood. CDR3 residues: CATSETSRGKGVNTEAFF. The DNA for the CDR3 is TGTGCCACCAGTGAGACTTCGAGAGGGAAGGGGGTGAACACTGAAGCTTTCTTT.